The 17 T cell receptor beta chains reported below all come from one sample, sequenced in a study of vaccination effects on CD4 cells after COVID-19. No antigen has been assigned to these receptors. The data were produced by immunoSEQ multiplex PCR, yet TCRdb's version contains in-frame clones alone and is incomplete. The sample lists approximately 74,000 clones, around 79% seen once, with 2.5% to 3% in the top ten. Before any sequencing was done, the ViraFEST assay used viral peptide pools to expand antigen-specific CD4+ T cells. The culture ran for approximately 11 days before CD4+ T cells were isolated. People in the vaccine group had not been infected with SARS-CoV-2 before, and their nucleocapsid antibodies were negative. Source: CD4+ T cells from PBMCs cultured with HCoV-NL63 spike peptides, taken before COVID-19 vaccination. The receptor source for this set is a human donor who received a COVID-19 vaccine.

The chain has TRBV27 and TRBJ1-6; D call uncertain. The CDR3 runs 13 residues. In germline, CDR1 is MNHEY, CDR2 SMNVEV (reference sequence). V dropped 5 bases and J dropped 7 bases, with 9 bases sitting between them. The CDR3 DNA reads as TGTGCCAGCAGTCTCGCCAGCAATTCACCCCTCCACTTT. Protein: CASSLASNSPLHF.

The J gene is TRBJ1-4, the V gene TRBV28; D possibly corresponds to TRBD1 (5 bases). The CDR3 spans 15 residues. The V gene's germline CDR1 is MDHEN and CDR2 SYDVKM. The V gene lost 6 bases and the J gene lost 5 bases, with 16 bases spanning the gap. CDR3 sequence reads: CASSNPGTYNEKLFF. CDR3 nucleotides: TGTGCCAGCAGCAACCCCGGGACTTACAATGAAAAACTGTTTTTT.

This chain uses TRBV3-1 (or the pseudogene TRBV3-2) with TRBJ2-1; TRBD2 matches at 8 bases. CDR1 and CDR2 from the germline V gene are LGHDT and YNNKEL (reference sequence). The CDR3 extends over 16 amino acids. The V segment lost 4 bases and the J segment 8 bases; nucleotides outside the gene matches: 13. The CDR3 bases are TGTGCCAGCAGCCTTTGGACTAGCCCTACTTACGATGAGCAGTTCTTC. Its protein is CASSLWTSPTYDEQFF.

The CDR3, as DNA: TGCGCCAGCAGATCTCAGCCAGGGGTGAATGAGCAGTTCTTC. Its protein is CASRSQPGVNEQFF. The chain joins TRBV5-1 to TRBJ2-1; possible D gene TRBD1, 6 bases. The V end was cut by 5 bases, the J end by 7 bases, with 16 bases between. CDR1 and CDR2 from the germline V gene are SGHRS and YFSETQ. The CDR3 is 14 amino acids.

This chain joins TRBV10-1 and TRBJ2-1, with 7 nucleotides matching TRBD1. CDR3 length: 13 residues. CDR1 and CDR2 (germline): WNHNN, SYGVQD (reference sequence). J gave up 8 bases and V 3 bases, and 4 bases lay outside the gene matches. The CDR3, as DNA: TGCGCCAGCAGTGACTACAGGGGCTATGAGCAGTTCTTC. This sequence encodes CASSDYRGYEQFF.

CDR3 amino acids: CASSRQQGDQETQYF. The CDR3 coding sequence is TGCGCCAGCAGCCGGCAACAGGGGGACCAAGAGACCCAGTACTTC. The chain couples TRBV4-1 to TRBJ2-5, with 8 bases lining up with TRBD1. With 4 bases clipped from V and 0 bases from J, the junction kept 4 bases outside the gene matches. The CDR3 spans 15 residues. Germline V gene sequence: CDR1 MGHRA, CDR2 YSYEKL.

J is TRBJ2-1 and V is TRBV5-4; D is tentatively TRBD1 or TRBD2 (6 bases each). In germline, CDR1 is SGHNT, CDR2 YYREEE (reference sequence). The CDR3 has 15 amino acids. Trimming pared 0 bases from V and 6 bases from J, leaving 13 bases between. The CDR3, as DNA: TGTGCCAGCAGCTTGGGGGGGGCCGAGTTCAATGAGCAGTTCTTC. Encoded protein: CASSLGGAEFNEQFF.

Remarks on this clone: Compared with germline, one end of the junction differs, possibly owing to a read error. The chain recombines TRBV24-1 with TRBJ1-1, with TRBD1 matching 9 bases. Germline CDR1 reads KGHDR; CDR2 reads SFDVKD. This CDR3 spans 11 amino acids. The CDR3 spells CATSDGTGWVF. In nucleotides, the CDR3 is TGTGCCACCAGTGACGGGACAGGGTGGGTCTTT.

This chain connects TRBV19 to TRBJ2-7; the match to TRBD1 covers 8 bases. Germline V CDR1 and CDR2: LNHDA, SQIVND (reference sequence). The CDR3 is 13 amino acids. Trimming removed 5 bases from V and 6 bases from J; junction bases left unmatched: 6. This CDR3 reads CASSPTGVAEQYV. CDR3 nucleotide sequence: TGTGCCAGTAGTCCGACAGGGGTAGCCGAGCAGTACGTC.

The rearrangement links TRBV19 to TRBJ1-2; no reliable D call. The V gene lost 8 bases and the J gene lost 4 bases, with 11 bases spanning the gap. This CDR3 spans 12 amino acids. The germline V gene has CDR1 LNHDA and CDR2 SQIVND (reference sequence). CDR3 bases: TGTGCCAGTCTTGACGGATTCTATGGCTACACCTTC. Its translation: CASLDGFYGYTF.

This clone occurred a few times. V usage is TRBV24-1 and J usage is TRBJ1-5, with a possible D match to TRBD1 (5 bases). CDR1 is KGHDR and CDR2 is SFDVKD in the germline V gene. The CDR3 has 12 amino acids. V was trimmed by 3 bases and J by 7 bases, leaving 6 bases between them. CDR3 sequence (DNA): TGTGCCACCAGTGATCGGGACCAGCCCCAGCATTTT. It translates to CATSDRDQPQHF.

This clone was counted a single time. The chain links TRBV19 to TRBJ2-1; D unresolved. Germline CDR1 and CDR2: LNHDA and SQIVND (reference sequence). CDR3 length: 13 residues. V lost 5 bases and J lost 2, with 7 bases in between. CDR3 DNA: TGTGCCAGTAGTGACCCTCCCTACAATGAGCAGTTCTTC. It codes for CASSDPPYNEQFF.

This chain joins TRBV25-1 and TRBJ2-3; TRBD1 aligns across 11 bases. Trimming at V came to 9 bases and at J to 4 bases, leaving 6 bases not matched to a gene. Germline V lookup: CDR1 MGHDK, CDR2 SYGVNS. The CDR3 covers 14 residues. CDR3 loop: CASSGQGVADTQYF. CDR3 in DNA: TGTGCCAGTTCGGGACAGGGGGTGGCAGATACGCAGTATTTT.

This clone was seen more than once but under ten times. V and J are TRBV5-4 and TRBJ2-7; TRBD1 agrees at 7 bases. V gave up 0 bases and J gave up 7 bases; unmatched junction bases: 10. The V gene's germline CDR1 is SGHNT and CDR2 YYREEE (reference sequence). The CDR3 has 15 residues. The CDR3 DNA follows: TGTGCCAGCAGCTTGGCCAATGACAGGGCGAGAGAGCAGTACGTC. It yields the protein CASSLANDRAREQYV.

The chain uses TRBV24-1 and TRBJ1-5; a weak D match, TRBD1 (5 bases). V lost 5 bases to trimming and J lost 5 bases, with 9 bases between them. CDR3 length equals 13 residues. Germline CDR1 is KGHDR and CDR2 is SFDVKD. For the CDR3, the DNA is TGTGCCACCAGTGGGGGAGGGGATCAGCCCCAGCATTTT. It yields the protein CATSGGGDQPQHF.

This chain links TRBV29-1 with TRBJ2-3; 13 bases fit TRBD2. Looked up from germline, CDR1 is SQVTM and CDR2 is ANQGSEA. The CDR3 runs to 16 residues. The V and J ends lost 7 bases and 1 base, in that order; junction bases with no gene match: 8. CDR3 DNA sequence: TGCAGCGCATCCCCCGGGACTAGCGGGGGCACAGATACGCAGTATTTT. Translated: CSASPGTSGGTDTQYF.

The genes are TRBV7-8 and TRBJ1-1; D is undetermined. Germline V gives CDR1 SGHVS, CDR2 FQNEAQ. Between the trimmed V and J ends, which lost 1 base and 2 bases, there was a span of 5 bases. This CDR3 comprises 13 residues. CDR3 DNA: TGTGCCAGCAGCTTAGGGGAAAACACTGAAGCTTTCTTT. This encodes CASSLGENTEAFF.